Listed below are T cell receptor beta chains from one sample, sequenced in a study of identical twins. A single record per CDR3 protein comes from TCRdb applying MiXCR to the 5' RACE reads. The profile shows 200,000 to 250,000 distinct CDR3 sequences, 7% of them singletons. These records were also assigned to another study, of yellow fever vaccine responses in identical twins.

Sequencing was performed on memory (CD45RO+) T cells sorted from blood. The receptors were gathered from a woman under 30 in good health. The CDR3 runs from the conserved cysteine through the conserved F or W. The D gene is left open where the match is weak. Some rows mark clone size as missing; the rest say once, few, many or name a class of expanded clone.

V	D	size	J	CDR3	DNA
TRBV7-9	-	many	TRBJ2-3	CASSPVTIRDTQYF	TGTGCCAGCAGCCCAGTAACTATTCGAGATACGCAGTATTTT
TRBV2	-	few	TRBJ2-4	CASRWRSQGDIQYF	TGTGCCAGCAGGTGGAGGTCACAAGGGGACATTCAGTACTTC
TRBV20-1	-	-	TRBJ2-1	CSAYGQHNEQFF	TGCAGTGCTTATGGACAGCACAATGAGCAGTTCTTC
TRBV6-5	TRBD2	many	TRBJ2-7	CASNPSGSGSREQYF	TGTGCCAGCAACCCTAGCGGGAGTGGTAGTCGCGAGCAGTACTTC
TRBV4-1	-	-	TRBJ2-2	CASSQDRYTGELFF	TGCGCCAGCAGCCAAGACCGATACACCGGGGAGCTGTTTTTT
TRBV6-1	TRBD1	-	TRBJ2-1	CASSGGTAVKLNEQFF	TGTGCCAGCAGTGGGGGGACAGCTGTGAAACTCAATGAGCAGTTCTTC
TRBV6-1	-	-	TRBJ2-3	CASRQDGADTQYF	TGTGCCAGCAGACAGGATGGGGCGGATACGCAGTATTTT
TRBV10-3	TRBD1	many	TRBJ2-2	CAINGQAVGELFF	TGTGCCATCAATGGACAGGCAGTCGGGGAGCTGTTTTTT
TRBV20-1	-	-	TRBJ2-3	CSAREGGGASADTQYF	TGCAGTGCTAGAGAAGGAGGGGGGGCTTCAGCAGATACGCAGTATTTT
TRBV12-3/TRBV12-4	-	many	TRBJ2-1	CASSLLAEEQFF	TGTGCCAGCAGTTTATTGGCAGAAGAGCAGTTCTTC
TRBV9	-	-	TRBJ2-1	CATSPKASESYNEQFF	TGTGCCACCAGCCCTAAGGCTAGCGAGTCCTACAATGAGCAGTTCTTC
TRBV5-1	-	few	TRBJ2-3	CASGLGDTDTQYF	TGCGCCAGTGGACTGGGGGACACAGATACGCAGTATTTT
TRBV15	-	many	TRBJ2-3	CATSRDGGTADTQYF	TGTGCCACCAGCAGAGATGGAGGGACAGCAGATACGCAGTATTTT
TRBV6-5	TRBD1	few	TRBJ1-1	CASSYSGQGNTEAFF	TGTGCCAGCAGTTACTCGGGACAGGGGAACACTGAAGCTTTCTTT
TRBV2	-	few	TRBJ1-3	CASSEQGRTFSGNTIYF	TGTGCCAGCAGTGAACAGGGACGGACTTTCTCTGGAAACACCATATATTTT
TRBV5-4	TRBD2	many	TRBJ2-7	CASSPTTSGSGFYEQYF	TGTGCCAGCAGCCCGACCACTAGCGGGAGTGGTTTCTACGAGCAGTACTTC
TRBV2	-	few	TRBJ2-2	CASTESIGPGELFF	TGTGCCAGCACCGAGAGTATCGGCCCCGGGGAGCTGTTTTTT
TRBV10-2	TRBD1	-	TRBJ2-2	CASTTGGHGELFF	TGCGCCAGTACAACAGGGGGCCACGGGGAGCTGTTTTTT
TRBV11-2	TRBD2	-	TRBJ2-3	CASSLTLRLAGGGTDTQYF	TGTGCCAGCAGCTTAACCCTCCGACTAGCGGGAGGTGGGACAGATACGCAGTATTTT
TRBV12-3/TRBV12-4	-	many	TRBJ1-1	CASSFPWGGMNTEAFF	TGTGCCAGCAGTTTTCCGTGGGGGGGCATGAACACTGAAGCTTTCTTT
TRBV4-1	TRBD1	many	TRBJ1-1	CASRQGAYTEAFF	TGCGCCAGCAGACAGGGGGCCTACACTGAAGCTTTCTTT
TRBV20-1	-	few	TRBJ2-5	CSARVWQGGETQYF	TGCAGTGCTAGAGTTTGGCAGGGTGGGGAGACCCAGTACTTC
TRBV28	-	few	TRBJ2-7	CASQPGTTYEQYF	TGTGCCAGCCAACCGGGAACCACCTACGAGCAGTACTTC
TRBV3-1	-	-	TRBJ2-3	CASSPAKGTSTDTQYF	TGTGCCAGCAGCCCGGCGAAGGGGACTAGCACAGATACGCAGTATTTT
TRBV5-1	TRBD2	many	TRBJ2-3	CASQTSGTSTDTQYF	TGCGCCAGCCAAACTAGCGGGACTAGCACAGATACGCAGTATTTT
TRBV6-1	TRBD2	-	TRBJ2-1	CASSLAGGPWWNEQFF	TGTGCCAGCAGTCTAGCGGGAGGGCCCTGGTGGAATGAGCAGTTCTTC